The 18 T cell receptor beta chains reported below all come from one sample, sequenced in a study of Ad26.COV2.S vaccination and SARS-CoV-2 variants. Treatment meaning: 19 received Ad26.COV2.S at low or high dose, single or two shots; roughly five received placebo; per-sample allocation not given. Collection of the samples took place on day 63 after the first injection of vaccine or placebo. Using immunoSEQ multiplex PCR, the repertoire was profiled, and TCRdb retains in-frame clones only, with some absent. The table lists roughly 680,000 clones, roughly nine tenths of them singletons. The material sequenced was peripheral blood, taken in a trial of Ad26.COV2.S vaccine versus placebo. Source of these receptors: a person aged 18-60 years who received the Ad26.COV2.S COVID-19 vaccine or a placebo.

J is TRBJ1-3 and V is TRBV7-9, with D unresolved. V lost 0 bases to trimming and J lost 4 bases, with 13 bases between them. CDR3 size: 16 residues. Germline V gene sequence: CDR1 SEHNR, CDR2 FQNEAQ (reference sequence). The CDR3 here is CASSLAFGDTGNTIYF. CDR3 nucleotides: TGTGCCAGCAGCTTAGCTTTTGGGGATACAGGAAACACCATATATTTT.

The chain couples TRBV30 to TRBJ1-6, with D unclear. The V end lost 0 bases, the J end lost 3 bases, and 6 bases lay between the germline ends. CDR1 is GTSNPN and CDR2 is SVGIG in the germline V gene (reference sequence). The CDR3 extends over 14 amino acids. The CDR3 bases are TGTGCCTGGAGTGTATCACACTATAATTCACCCCTCCACTTT. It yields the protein CAWSVSHYNSPLHF.

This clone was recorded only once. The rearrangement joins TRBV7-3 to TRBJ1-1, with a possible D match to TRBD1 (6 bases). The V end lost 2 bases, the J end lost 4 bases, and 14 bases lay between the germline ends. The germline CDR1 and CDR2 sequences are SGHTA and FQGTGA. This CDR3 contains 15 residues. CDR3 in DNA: TGTGCCAGCAGCTTATGGCGGGGGCTTGGCACTGAAGCTTTCTTT. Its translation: CASSLWRGLGTEAFF.

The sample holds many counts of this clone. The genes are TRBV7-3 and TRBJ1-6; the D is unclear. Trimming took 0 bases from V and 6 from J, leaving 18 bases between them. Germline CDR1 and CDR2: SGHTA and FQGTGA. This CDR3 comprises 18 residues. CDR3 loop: CASSLTPPGAAGNSPLHF. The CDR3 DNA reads TGTGCCAGCAGCTTAACGCCCCCGGGAGCCGCGGGTAATTCACCCCTCCACTTT.

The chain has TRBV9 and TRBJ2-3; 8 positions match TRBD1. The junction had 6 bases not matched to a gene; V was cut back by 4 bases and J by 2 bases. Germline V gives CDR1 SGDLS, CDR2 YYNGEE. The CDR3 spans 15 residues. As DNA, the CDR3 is TGTGCCAGCAGCACCCGGACAGGGCACACAGATACGCAGTATTTT. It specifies CASSTRTGHTDTQYF.

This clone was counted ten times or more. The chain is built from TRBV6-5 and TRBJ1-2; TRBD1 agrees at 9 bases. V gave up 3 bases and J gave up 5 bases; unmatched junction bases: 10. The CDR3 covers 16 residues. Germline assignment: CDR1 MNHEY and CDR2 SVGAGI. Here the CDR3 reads CASSYTRTGGGYGYTF. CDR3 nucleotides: TGTGCCAGCAGTTATACCCGTACAGGGGGCGGGTATGGCTACACCTTC.

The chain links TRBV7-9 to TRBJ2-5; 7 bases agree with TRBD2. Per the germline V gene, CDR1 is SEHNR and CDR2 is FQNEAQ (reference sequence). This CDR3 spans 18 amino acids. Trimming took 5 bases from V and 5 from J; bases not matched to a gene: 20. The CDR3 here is CASSPSRPAGKRRETQYF. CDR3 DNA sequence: TGTGCCAGCAGCCCCTCCAGGCCAGCGGGGAAACGCCGGGAGACCCAGTACTTC.

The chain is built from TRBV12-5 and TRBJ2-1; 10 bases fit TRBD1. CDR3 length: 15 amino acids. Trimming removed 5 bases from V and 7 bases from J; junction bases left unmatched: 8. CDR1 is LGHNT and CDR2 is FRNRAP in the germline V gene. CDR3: CASGTGQGVWNEQFF. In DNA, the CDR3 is TGTGCTAGTGGTACCGGACAGGGGGTTTGGAATGAGCAGTTCTTC.

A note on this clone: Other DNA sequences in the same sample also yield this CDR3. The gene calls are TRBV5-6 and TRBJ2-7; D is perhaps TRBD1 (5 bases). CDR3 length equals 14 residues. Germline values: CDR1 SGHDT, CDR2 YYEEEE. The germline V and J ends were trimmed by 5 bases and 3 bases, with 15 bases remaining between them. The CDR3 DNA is TGTGCCAGCAGTCCCGGGCAGGGCGGCTACGAGCAGTACTTC. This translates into CASSPGQGGYEQYF. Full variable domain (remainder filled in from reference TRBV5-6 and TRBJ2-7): DAGVTQSPTHLIKTRGQQVTLRCSPKSGHDTVSWYQQALGQGPQFIFQYYEEEERQRGNFPDRFSGHQFPNYSSELNVNALLLGDSALYLCASSPGQGGYEQYFGPGTRLTVT.

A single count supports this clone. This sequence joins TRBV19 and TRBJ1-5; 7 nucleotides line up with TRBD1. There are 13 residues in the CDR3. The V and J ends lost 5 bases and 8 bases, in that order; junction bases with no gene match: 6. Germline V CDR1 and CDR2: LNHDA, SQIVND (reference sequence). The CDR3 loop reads CASSVQGWEPQHF. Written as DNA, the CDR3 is TGTGCCAGTAGTGTACAGGGGTGGGAGCCCCAGCATTTT.

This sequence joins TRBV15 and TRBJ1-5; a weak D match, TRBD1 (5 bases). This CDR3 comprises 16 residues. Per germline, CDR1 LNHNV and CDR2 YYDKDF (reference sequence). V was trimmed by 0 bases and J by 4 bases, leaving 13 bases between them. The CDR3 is CATSRDLDRQNQPQHF. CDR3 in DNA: TGTGCCACCAGCAGAGATTTAGACAGACAGAATCAGCCCCAGCATTTT.

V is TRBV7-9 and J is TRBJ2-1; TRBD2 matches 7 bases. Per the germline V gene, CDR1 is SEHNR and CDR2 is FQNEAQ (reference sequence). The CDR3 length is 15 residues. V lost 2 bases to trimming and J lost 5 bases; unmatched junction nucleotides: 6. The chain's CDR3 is CASSLLGTTDNEQFF. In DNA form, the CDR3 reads TGTGCCAGCAGCTTACTCGGGACTACTGACAATGAGCAGTTCTTC.

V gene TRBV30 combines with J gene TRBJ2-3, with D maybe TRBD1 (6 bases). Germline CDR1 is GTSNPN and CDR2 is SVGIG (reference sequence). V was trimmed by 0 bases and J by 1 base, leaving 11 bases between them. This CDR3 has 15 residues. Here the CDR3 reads CAWSVRGGRTDTQYF. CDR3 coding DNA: TGTGCCTGGAGTGTCAGAGGGGGACGCACAGATACGCAGTATTTT.

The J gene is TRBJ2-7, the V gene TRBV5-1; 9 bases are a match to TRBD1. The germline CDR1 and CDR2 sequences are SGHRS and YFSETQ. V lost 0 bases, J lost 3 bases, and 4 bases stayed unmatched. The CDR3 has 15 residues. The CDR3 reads CASSLGGQGRYEQYF. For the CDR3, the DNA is TGCGCCAGCAGCTTGGGGGGACAGGGCCGCTACGAGCAGTACTTC. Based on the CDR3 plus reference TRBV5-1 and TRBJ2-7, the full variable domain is KAGVTQTPRYLIKTRGQQVTLSCSPISGHRSVSWYQQTPGQGLQFLFEYFSETQRNKGNFPGRFSGRQFSNSRSEMNVSTLELGDSALYLCASSLGGQGRYEQYFGPGTRLTVT.

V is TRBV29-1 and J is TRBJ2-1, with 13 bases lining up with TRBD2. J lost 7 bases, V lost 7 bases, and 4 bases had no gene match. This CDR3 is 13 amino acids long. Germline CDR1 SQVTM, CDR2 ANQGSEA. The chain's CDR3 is CSARTSGGNEQFF. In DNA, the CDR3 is TGCAGCGCTAGGACTAGCGGGGGTAATGAGCAGTTCTTC.

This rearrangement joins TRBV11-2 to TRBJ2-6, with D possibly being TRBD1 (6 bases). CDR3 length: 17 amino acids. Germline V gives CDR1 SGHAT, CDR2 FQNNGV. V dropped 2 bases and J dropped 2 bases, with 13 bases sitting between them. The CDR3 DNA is TGTGCCAGCAGCTTAAAGACAGGCCTTACTGGGGCCAACGTCCTGACTTTC. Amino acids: CASSLKTGLTGANVLTF.

CDR3 amino acids: CASSPRTANYGYTF. The CDR3 DNA reads as TGTGCCAGTAGTCCGAGGACAGCTAACTATGGCTACACCTTC. J is TRBJ1-2 and V is TRBV19; TRBD1 is a possible D gene (6 bases). Deletions cut 5 bases from V and 0 bases from J, with 10 bases between. Germline values: CDR1 LNHDA, CDR2 SQIVND (reference sequence). There are 14 residues in the CDR3.

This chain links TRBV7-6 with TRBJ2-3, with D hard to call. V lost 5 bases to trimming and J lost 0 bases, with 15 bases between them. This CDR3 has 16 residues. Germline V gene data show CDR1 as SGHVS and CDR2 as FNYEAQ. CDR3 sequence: CASSLSPYSSTDTQYF. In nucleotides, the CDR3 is TGTGCCAGCAGCCTCTCACCGTATTCTAGCACAGATACGCAGTATTTT. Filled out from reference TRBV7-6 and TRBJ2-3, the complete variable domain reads GAGVSQSPRYKVTKRGQDVALRCDPISGHVSLYWYRQALGQGPEFLTYFNYEAQQDKSGLPNDRFSAERPEGSISTLTIQRTEQRDSAMYRCASSLSPYSSTDTQYFGPGTRLTVL.